One and the same sample provided the 21 T cell receptor beta chains below, sequenced in a study of vaccination and CD4 T cells after COVID-19. Scientists ran DNA taken from cultured CD4+ T cells through the Oncomine TCR Beta short-read assay for sequencing. TCRdb re-derived calls from the PCR reads in MiXCR, one entry per CDR3 protein. In the table there are about 16,000 distinct CDR3 sequences, about 53% of which are singletons. These TCRs are of unknown antigen specificity. Sample treatment: approximately nine-day PBMC culture with coronavirus spike peptide pools or control peptides (ViraFEST assay). The starting material was cultured CD4+ T cells from blood, obtained after SARS-CoV-2 vaccination. The receptors here all came from a human donor with COVID-19.

This clonotype was detected a few times. The chain recombines TRBV10-3 with TRBJ2-5, with D tentatively TRBD1 (6 bases). With 3 bases removed from V and 2 bases from J, the gap between germline ends came to 10 bases. CDR1 is ENHRY and CDR2 is SYGVKD in the germline V gene. The CDR3 runs 14 residues. The CDR3 nucleotides are TGTGCCATCAGTGACTCGGACAGACAAGAGACCCAGTACTTC. The encoded protein is CAISDSDRQETQYF.

This clonotype was detected a few times. The genes are TRBV19 and TRBJ1-5; TRBD1 is a possible D gene (5 bases). The CDR3 is made up of 19 amino acids. V lost 4 bases, J lost 0 bases, and 22 bases lay in between. Germline V gene data show CDR1 as LNHDA and CDR2 as SQIVND (reference sequence). This CDR3 reads CASSNQRGRPRYSNQPQHF. The CDR3 nucleotides are TGTGCCAGTAGTAACCAGCGGGGACGTCCAAGATATAGCAATCAGCCCCAGCATTTT.

The rearrangement links TRBV18 to TRBJ1-3; D is unclear. V was cut by 2 bases and J by 2 bases, with 10 bases left in between. This CDR3 has 15 residues. Germline CDR1 is KGHSH and CDR2 is LQKENI. CDR3 DNA sequence: TGTGCCAGCTCACCAGGGTGGGTCCCTGGAAACACCATATATTTT. It specifies CASSPGWVPGNTIYF.

This clonotype was observed a handful of times. The rearrangement joins TRBV20-1 to TRBJ2-7, with TRBD1 identical over 7 bases. There are 14 residues in the CDR3. V lost 4 bases and J lost 5; bases outside the gene matches: 11. The germline gives CDR1 DFQATT, CDR2 SNEGSKA (reference sequence). CDR3 sequence reads: CSANHGTVFNEQYF. CDR3 sequence (DNA): TGCAGTGCTAACCACGGGACAGTGTTCAACGAGCAGTACTTC.

This clonotype was observed a few times. The chain joins TRBV12-3 or TRBV12-4 to TRBJ2-3; no firm D call. Trimming took off 7 bases at V and 9 bases at J, with 11 bases between the two ends. The CDR3 has 11 residues. CDR3 sequence: CASNQMGTQYF. The CDR3, as DNA: TGTGCCAGCAATCAAATGGGGACGCAGTATTTT.

CDR3 residues: CASSLAATGEAPLHF. CDR3 DNA: TGCGCCAGCAGCCTTGCCGCGACAGGGGAGGCACCCCTCCACTTT. The chain combines TRBV5-1 with TRBJ1-6; 8 bases agree with TRBD1. Germline values: CDR1 SGHRS, CDR2 YFSETQ. The CDR3 covers 15 residues. Trimming removed 4 bases from V and 11 bases from J; junction bases left unmatched: 11.

This chain connects TRBV29-1 to TRBJ2-7; TRBD1 matches 9 bases. This CDR3 comprises 13 residues. Germline lookup yields CDR1 SQVTM and CDR2 ANQGSEA. V lost 3 bases and J lost 4; bases outside the gene matches: 4. The chain's CDR3 is CSVELDRGYEQYF. DNA for the CDR3: TGCAGCGTTGAGCTGGACAGGGGATACGAGCAGTACTTC.

V is TRBV19 and J is TRBJ1-2, with D unclear. Germline CDR1 reads LNHDA; CDR2 reads SQIVND (reference sequence). Between the trimmed V and J ends, which lost 2 bases and 8 bases, there was a span of 15 bases. This CDR3 has 14 residues. CDR3 sequence: CASSIPGRPMGYTF. The CDR3 nucleotides read TGTGCCAGTAGTATACCCGGACGGCCTATGGGCTACACCTTC.

The genes are TRBV10-3 and TRBJ2-5, with 8 nucleotides matching TRBD2. The V gene's germline CDR1 is ENHRY and CDR2 SYGVKD. The ends lost 10 bases at V and 0 bases at J; junction bases unmatched: 7. CDR3 length equals 14 residues. The CDR3 DNA follows: TGTGCCACCGGGGGTAGCGGGGACCAAGAGACCCAGTACTTC. Its protein product is CATGGSGDQETQYF.

The V gene is TRBV11-2, the J gene TRBJ2-3, with 7 nucleotides matching TRBD2. Germline values: CDR1 SGHAT, CDR2 FQNNGV. The CDR3 is 15 amino acids. V lost 2 bases to trimming and J lost 4 bases; unmatched junction nucleotides: 6. This CDR3 is CASSLNPTSADTQYF. CDR3 coding DNA: TGTGCCAGCAGCTTAAACCCAACTAGCGCAGATACGCAGTATTTT.

Notes on this clonotype: Its ends do not fully match the called genes, so a read error is possible. V is TRBV5-1 and J is TRBJ2-5; D is uncertain. CDR1 is SGHRS, CDR2 YFSETQ, per germline. CDR3 length: 13 residues. CDR3 in amino acids: CASSLGNPEPQYF. Here the CDR3 DNA reads TGCGCCAGCAGCTTGGGCAATCCAGAGCCCCAGTACTTC.

The chain has TRBV20-1 and TRBJ1-4; TRBD1 matches at 8 bases. The germline gives CDR1 DFQATT, CDR2 SNEGSKA (reference sequence). The trim removed 3 bases at V and 9 bases at J, leaving 12 bases unmatched. The CDR3 is 15 amino acids. The CDR3 loop is CSASEPTGAGKKLFF. CDR3 coding DNA: TGCAGTGCTAGCGAACCGACAGGGGCGGGGAAAAAACTGTTTTTT.

This sequence joins TRBV6-1 and TRBJ2-1, with 7 bases lining up with TRBD1. The CDR3 contains 15 residues. V was pared by 6 bases and J by 5 bases, with 10 bases of the junction left unmatched. Looked up from germline, CDR1 is MNHNS and CDR2 is SASEGT. In DNA form, the CDR3 reads TGTGCCAGCAGCAGTAGAGGGACAGTTAACAATGAGCAGTTCTTC. Its protein product is CASSSRGTVNNEQFF.

V usage is TRBV28 and J usage is TRBJ2-1; 10 bases align to TRBD2. Germline V CDR1 and CDR2: MDHEN, SYDVKM. Unmatched junction bases numbered 7, after V lost 4 bases and J lost 4 bases. CDR3 length equals 16 residues. The CDR3 loop reads CASSSVSGGDYNEQFF. The DNA for the CDR3 is TGTGCCAGCAGTTCGGTCAGCGGGGGGGATTACAATGAGCAGTTCTTC.

This clonotype showed up just a few times. The gene calls are TRBV15 and TRBJ1-4, with 7 bases aligning to TRBD1. CDR1 and CDR2 from the germline V gene are LNHNV and YYDKDF (reference sequence). This CDR3 contains 14 residues. The ends lost 1 base at V and 6 bases at J; junction bases unmatched: 2. CDR3 protein: CATSRGRGHEKLFF. In nucleotides, the CDR3 is TGTGCCACCAGCAGAGGTAGGGGGCATGAAAAACTGTTTTTT.

Only a few counts were recorded for this clonotype. The V call is TRBV7-2, the J call TRBJ2-1, with 9 nucleotides matching TRBD2. This CDR3 has 13 residues. The junction had 3 bases not matched to a gene; V was cut back by 3 bases and J by 9 bases. Germline CDR1 SGHTA, CDR2 FQGNSA. CDR3 residues: CASSLRGGFEQFF. In DNA form, the CDR3 reads TGTGCCAGCAGCTTGCGGGGGGGCTTTGAGCAGTTCTTC.

V is TRBV7-3 and J is TRBJ2-1; a weak D match, TRBD2 (6 bases). The germline CDR1 and CDR2 sequences are SGHTA and FQGTGA. Trimming removed 5 bases at V and 7 bases at J, with 12 bases between. The CDR3 consists of 13 residues. The CDR3 sequence: CASSRYLANEQFF. The DNA of the CDR3 is TGTGCCAGCAGCCGATACCTAGCGAATGAGCAGTTCTTC.

The V gene is TRBV20-1, the J gene TRBJ1-5; D remains unclear. The CDR3 has 12 amino acids. Germline CDR1 DFQATT, CDR2 SNEGSKA (reference sequence). V was clipped by 3 bases and J by 4 bases, with 7 bases between them. CDR3 coding DNA: TGCAGTGCTAGGGGTGGGAATCAGCCCCAGCATTTT. Its translation is CSARGGNQPQHF.

The chain couples TRBV7-6 to TRBJ1-3; D remains ambiguous. The CDR3 is 17 amino acids. V shed 0 bases and J shed 1 base, with 13 bases lying between them. Germline CDR1 SGHVS, CDR2 FNYEAQ. The CDR3 region has the DNA TGTGCCAGCAGCTTAGCCGACGGCCCACTATCTGGAAACACCATATATTTT. Translation gives CASSLADGPLSGNTIYF.

This clonotype is a singleton in its sample. This rearrangement joins TRBV20-1 to TRBJ1-2; tentative D call: TRBD1 (5 bases). The CDR3 extends over 15 amino acids. The V gene lost 0 bases and the J gene lost 2 bases, with 13 bases spanning the gap. Germline lookup yields CDR1 DFQATT and CDR2 SNEGSKA (reference sequence). CDR3: CSARDVQGKNYGYTF. The CDR3 DNA follows: TGCAGTGCTAGAGATGTCCAGGGAAAAAACTATGGCTACACCTTC.

V gene TRBV7-9 combines with J gene TRBJ1-1; 8 bases match TRBD1. The V segment lost 5 bases and the J segment 4 bases; nucleotides outside the gene matches: 6. CDR3 length equals 14 residues. Per the germline V gene, CDR1 is SEHNR and CDR2 is FQNEAQ (reference sequence). CDR3 DNA sequence: TGTGCCAGCAGCAAAGACAGGGGTGGCACTGAAGCTTTCTTT. It yields the protein CASSKDRGGTEAFF. Filled out from reference TRBV7-9 and TRBJ1-1, the complete variable domain reads DTGVSQNPRHKITKRGQNVTFRCDPISEHNRLYWYRQTLGQGPEFLTYFQNEAQLEKSRLLSDRFSAERPKGSFSTLEIQRTEQGDSAMYLCASSKDRGGTEAFFGQGTRLTVV.